The rows below give T cell receptor beta chains drawn from one sample of a study of T cells in Graves' hyperthyroidism and ophthalmopathy. TCRdb independently ran MiXCR on the multiplex PCR reads; one entry per CDR3 protein. Counted here are about 480,000 distinct CDR3 sequences, approximately 15% occurring once; the ten biggest clones make up over 15%. The sample was blood. These receptors were obtained from a young woman with Graves' hyperthyroidism. Both conserved end residues are part of each CDR3. D genes are given only for firm matches. Clone size is not always given. Where it is, it says once, few, many or a class for expanded clones.

V	D	J	size	DNA	CDR3
TRBV6-1	.	TRBJ1-2	many	TGTGCCAGCAGTGACCCCTCCGTGGGTAACTATGGCTACACCTTC	CASSDPSVGNYGYTF
TRBV12-3/TRBV12-4	.	TRBJ1-1	many	TGTGCCAGCAGTCGGACTCTTGACAGGCGCACTGAAGCTTTCTTT	CASSRTLDRRTEAFF
TRBV7-9	TRBD2	TRBJ2-7	few	TGTGCCAGCAGCCCGACGGGGGGCTCCTACGAGCAGTACTTC	CASSPTGGSYEQYF
TRBV24-1	TRBD2	TRBJ2-1	many	TGTGCCACCAGTGATTTATACGCTAGCGGTTACAATGAGCAGTTCTTC	CATSDLYASGYNEQFF
TRBV20-1	TRBD2	TRBJ2-1	many	TGCAGTGCTAGATTCCCGGGACTAGCGGGAGGAGCCTACAATGAGCAGTTCTTC	CSARFPGLAGGAYNEQFF
TRBV7-6	TRBD2	TRBJ2-3	.	TGTGCCAGCAAACTAGCGAGCACAGATACGCAGTATTTT	CASKLASTDTQYF
TRBV19	.	TRBJ1-1	few	TGTGCCAGTAGTCGTCACCCGAACACTGAAGCTTTCTTT	CASSRHPNTEAFF
TRBV29-1	TRBD1	TRBJ2-2	many	TGCAGCGTTCGCCGGGACAGGGACACCGGGGAGCTGTTTTTT	CSVRRDRDTGELFF
TRBV10-3	.	TRBJ1-3	.	TGTGCCATCAGCGGAACAGGGAGCTCTGGAAACACCATATATTTT	CAISGTGSSGNTIYF
TRBV19	.	TRBJ2-2	many	TGTGCCAGTAGTGGTACAGGGAGAAGCACCGGGGAGCTGTTTTTT	CASSGTGRSTGELFF
TRBV12-5	TRBD2	TRBJ2-7	.	TGTGCTAGTGGTTTAAGACTAGCGGTCTACGAGCAGTACTTC	CASGLRLAVYEQYF
TRBV6-1	.	TRBJ1-1	many	TGTGCCAGCAGTCCCCACAGGGAATCGGCTTTCTTT	CASSPHRESAFF
TRBV19	.	TRBJ1-2	.	TGTGCCAGTAGTATTTTGGAAAACTATGGCTACACCTTC	CASSILENYGYTF
TRBV4-1	TRBD2	TRBJ2-7	few	TGCGCCAGCAGCCAAGACAAGGCTAGCGGGGCCCCCGACGAGCAGTACTTC	CASSQDKASGAPDEQYF
TRBV30	TRBD2	TRBJ2-7	.	TGTGCCTGGAGTCCTTGGGTGCTAGCGGACAACTCCTACGAGCAGTACTTC	CAWSPWVLADNSYEQYF
TRBV7-9	.	TRBJ1-1	many	TGTGCCAGCAGCTCCCGGCGAGGGGGGCCGAACACTGAAGCTTTCTTT	CASSSRRGGPNTEAFF
TRBV20-1	TRBD2	TRBJ2-3	few	TGCAGTGCTAGAGATTTCCGGGAGGGGGGATCAGATACGCAGTATTTT	CSARDFREGGSDTQYF
TRBV12-3/TRBV12-4	TRBD2	TRBJ2-5	many	TGTGCCAGCAGTTTTCGGACTAGTGGGGAGACCCAGTACTTC	CASSFRTSGETQYF
TRBV3-1	.	TRBJ1-2	many	TGTGCCAGCAGCCAAGAAGTATATGGGAAAGGCTACACCTTC	CASSQEVYGKGYTF
TRBV15	.	TRBJ2-3	once	TGTGCCACCAGCAGAGATAGGGCTAGCGGCACAGATACGCAGTATTTT	CATSRDRASGTDTQYF
TRBV15	TRBD1	TRBJ1-2	many	TGTGCCACCAGCCGAGAGGTACAGGGGAGCGGCTACACCTTC	CATSREVQGSGYTF
TRBV12-3/TRBV12-4	.	TRBJ2-1	many	TGTGCCAGCACCTCTACAACTCGAGCCCACAATGAGCAGTTCTTC	CASTSTTRAHNEQFF
TRBV7-2	.	TRBJ2-4	.	TGTGCCAGCAGCTTCCGGGAGCATCAGTACTTC	CASSFREHQYF
TRBV7-2	.	TRBJ2-1	few	TGTGCCAGCAGCTCTCAGGCCTTACTCAACAATGAGCAGTTCTTC	CASSSQALLNNEQFF
TRBV27	.	TRBJ1-4	few	TGTGCCAGCAGGTACAGCGCAACTAATGAAAAACTGTTTTTT	CASRYSATNEKLFF
TRBV25-1	.	TRBJ2-1	many	TGTGCCAGCAGTGAATACAAGGGGGACAATGAGCAGTTCTTC	CASSEYKGDNEQFF
TRBV11-2	.	TRBJ2-5	many	TGTGCCAGCAGCCCGACCCCGGCGGGATGGGAGACCCAGTACTTC	CASSPTPAGWETQYF
TRBV27	.	TRBJ2-2	many	TGTGCCAGCAAGAGCTCCGGGGAGCTGTTTTTT	CASKSSGELFF
TRBV6-5	TRBD2	TRBJ2-5	many	TGTGCCAGCAGTTACTCGGTGGTCGAGCGGGGGACCCAGTACTTC	CASSYSVVERGTQYF
TRBV11-2	.	TRBJ2-3	many	TGTGCCAGCAGCTTAGGCGTGTGGGCAGATACGCAGTATTTT	CASSLGVWADTQYF
TRBV20-1	.	TRBJ2-2	.	TGCAGTGCCGAGGGGGGAGTGAGAACCGGGGAGCTGTTTTTT	CSAEGGVRTGELFF
TRBV27	.	TRBJ1-1	many	TGTGCCAGCAGTCCCCAAGGGGGAGGGCGGAGGAAGGCTGAAGCTTTCTTT	CASSPQGGGRRKAEAFF
TRBV24-1	.	TRBJ1-5	many	TGTGCCACCAGTGACGCGGGACTGCTTAGCAATCAGCCCCAGCATTTT	CATSDAGLLSNQPQHF
TRBV11-3	TRBD1	TRBJ2-1	many	TGTGCCAGCAGCTCCCGGGACAGGGTGGACAATGAGCAGTTCTTC	CASSSRDRVDNEQFF
TRBV20-1	TRBD2	TRBJ2-7	few	TGCAGTGCTAACCCCGGGACTAGTCTCTACGAGCAGTACTTC	CSANPGTSLYEQYF
TRBV12-3/TRBV12-4	TRBD2	TRBJ2-3	.	TGTGCCAGCAGTTTAGGAGGGAGGGTTAGCACAGATACGCAGTATTTT	CASSLGGRVSTDTQYF
TRBV20-1	.	TRBJ1-1	many	TGCAGCCAACTCCGCGGGGGTCTGATCGAACTTGGCACTGAAGCTTTCTTT	CSQLRGGLIELGTEAFF
TRBV5-1	TRBD2	TRBJ2-7	few	TGCGCCAGCAGCTTGGGAGCGGGAGTCGGCAACTACGAGCAGTACTTC	CASSLGAGVGNYEQYF
TRBV5-1	.	TRBJ2-1	many	TGCGCCAGCAGCTCAGGAGGGCTAGCAACCTACAATGAGCAGTTCTTC	CASSSGGLATYNEQFF
TRBV5-1	.	TRBJ2-7	.	TGCGCCAGCAGCTTGGCCTTTGGATTCAGATGCGAGCAGTACTTC	CASSLAFGFRCEQYF
TRBV5-1	TRBD1	TRBJ2-5	.	TGCGCCAGCAGCTTGGTGACAGGGCAAGAGACCCAGTACTTC	CASSLVTGQETQYF